This T cell receptor beta chain was identified in a study of HIV-infected children after antiretroviral therapy interruption. The CDR3 is 12 residues long. Germline V gives CDR1 ENHRY, CDR2 SYGVKD. V lost 8 bases and J lost 5; bases outside the gene matches: 0. Study results and caveats: The CD45RA+ naive sort may contain some EMRA or stem memory cells. After treatment interruption started, naive CD4+ CDR3 overlap across time points dropped. Naive CD4+ Gini coefficient rose by interruption end, suggesting clonal expansion.

Treatment reported: PENTA 11 planned treatment interruption arm or continuous ART arm. Sorting from thawed PBMCs isolated naive CD4+ CD45RA+ CD45RO- T cells. This clonotype was observed at least ten times. Antigen unknown. A 3' RACE protocol on RNA, with unique molecular identifiers, produced the TCR library. TCRdb processed the 3' RACE reads anew with MiXCR; each CDR3 protein has one entry. The sample includes about 86,000 distinct CDR3 sequences, around 6.9% seen only once; the top ten take more than 0.95%. The receptor comes from a pool of human donors with HIV. The sample consisted of CD45RA+ CD4+ T cells from PBMCs, pooled from several time points, taken from a donor given antiretroviral therapy, either interrupted or continuous. The subset was: naive CD4+ CD45RA+ CD45RO- T cells. This chain joins TRBV10-3 and TRBJ1-6; 7 bases are a match to TRBD1. For the CDR3, the DNA is TGTGCCATCGGACAGGATAATTCACCCCTCCACTTT. Translating it yields CAIGQDNSPLHF.